Listed here are 20 T cell receptor beta chains from one sample, sequenced in a study of CD8 T cells in ankylosing spondylitis. Regarding the study as a whole: Blood from ankylosing spondylitis patients appeared to carry a characteristic roughly 8-variant TCR beta motif.

These receptors are not linked to any known antigen. Each CDR3 protein is one row after TCRdb ran MiXCR on the 5' RACE reads. The table records about 220,000 distinct CDR3 sequences, more than 5.5% of them present only once. The specimen was blood, either unsorted or a sorted T cell fraction (not recorded which). The receptors were gathered from a male donor with ankylosing spondylitis.

This clonotype has ten or more counts. J is TRBJ1-6 and V is TRBV6-2 or TRBV6-3, with D uncertain. V lost 7 bases to trimming and J lost 4 bases, with 17 bases between them. The germline V gene has CDR1 MNHEY and CDR2 SVGEGT. This CDR3 is built from 16 residues. CDR3 region: CASTYLKDGYNSPLHF. The CDR3 DNA reads as TGTGCCAGCACCTACTTGAAAGACGGATATAATTCACCCCTCCACTTT.

This clonotype was counted between two and nine times. Germline is not matched at one junction end, which may reflect a read error. The V gene is TRBV7-7, the J gene TRBJ2-3; no clear D. Germline CDR1 SSHAT, CDR2 FNYEAQ (reference sequence). The CDR3 loop spans 16 amino acids. The CDR3 DNA reads TGTGCTAGCAGCTTATTTGGTCGGGCGAGCACAGATACGCAGTATTTT. Residues: CASSLFGRASTDTQYF.

Turning to this clonotype: This may be a read error, as it is one base from a much larger clone. V and J are TRBV5-5 and TRBJ2-7; no reliable D call. The germline CDR1 and CDR2 sequences are SGHKS and YYEKEE (reference sequence). The length of the CDR3 is 12 residues. Trimming pared 4 bases from V and 0 bases from J, leaving 5 bases between. In nucleotides, the CDR3 is TGTGCCAGCAGCATCAGCTCCTACGAGCAGTACTTC. Translating it yields CASSISSYEQYF.

This clonotype has only a few counts. This chain connects TRBV2 to TRBJ1-1; 9 nucleotides agree with TRBD1. In germline, CDR1 is SNHLY, CDR2 FYNNEI. The CDR3 consists of 12 residues. Unmatched junction bases numbered 5, after V lost 6 bases and J lost 9 bases. The CDR3 region has the DNA TGTGCCAGCAGGGGGGACAGGGTCCAAGCTTTCTTT. This encodes CASRGDRVQAFF.

Comments on this clonotype: A much larger clone sits a single nucleotide away, making a read error possible. The rearrangement joins TRBV4-2 to TRBJ1-1; no firm D call. The CDR3 spans 14 residues. Germline CDR1 and CDR2: LGHNA and YNFKEQ. The CDR3 sequence: CASNQDYSLSEAFF. CDR3 nucleotide sequence: TGTGCCAGCAACCAAGATTACAGTCTCTCTGAAGCTTTCTTT.

This clonotype was observed many times. This sequence joins TRBV20-1 and TRBJ1-1; 7 bases match TRBD1. V gave up 6 bases and J gave up 5 bases; unmatched junction bases: 9. The germline CDR1 and CDR2 sequences are DFQATT and SNEGSKA (reference sequence). CDR3 size: 13 residues. The CDR3, as DNA: TGCAGTGCGGGACAGTCAGAGGGGACTGAAGCTTTCTTT. Translated: CSAGQSEGTEAFF.

DNA of the CDR3: TGTGCCAGCAGTTATACGCCCGGGACAGGGGGCGAGCAGTACTTC. Encoded protein: CASSYTPGTGGEQYF. The chain has TRBV12-3 or TRBV12-4 and TRBJ2-7; 11 positions agree with TRBD1. Losses at the gene ends were 4 bases for V and 6 bases for J; bases not matched to a gene: 8. This CDR3 comprises 15 residues.

This clonotype has ten or more counts. The CDR3 DNA reads TGTGCCAGCAGTCTCAGGACTTACACAGATACGCAGTATTTT. This codes for CASSLRTYTDTQYF. The chain has TRBV28 and TRBJ2-3, with a weak D call TRBD2 (5 bases). Germline V lookup: CDR1 MDHEN, CDR2 SYDVKM. This CDR3 spans 14 amino acids. The V end was cut by 5 bases, the J end by 2 bases, with 11 bases between.

This clonotype has only a few counts. The rearrangement links TRBV27 to TRBJ2-1; 7 positions match TRBD2. Per the germline V gene, CDR1 is MNHEY and CDR2 is SMNVEV (reference sequence). The CDR3 is 16 amino acids. V lost 2 bases to trimming and J lost 1 base; unmatched junction nucleotides: 5. For the CDR3, the DNA is TGTGCCAGCAGTTTAATGCCAGCGGGGTCCTACAATGAGCAGTTCTTC. Translation gives CASSLMPAGSYNEQFF.

This clonotype came up many times. The chain is built from TRBV29-1 and TRBJ1-6, with 9 bases identical to TRBD1. CDR3 size: 13 residues. V was clipped by 6 bases and J by 8 bases; unmatched bases: 5. Germline V gene data show CDR1 as SQVTM and CDR2 as ANQGSEA. Here the CDR3 reads CSVGDRVDSPLHF. The CDR3 bases are TGCAGCGTCGGGGACAGGGTTGATTCACCCCTCCACTTT.

This clonotype was seen at least ten times. CDR3 loop: CASLFQKGGAGELFF. The CDR3 bases are TGTGCCAGCCTCTTCCAGAAGGGGGGGGCCGGGGAGCTGTTTTTT. The chain uses TRBV6-1 and TRBJ2-2; a weak D match, TRBD2 (7 bases). The CDR3 totals 15 residues. Germline assignment: CDR1 MNHNS and CDR2 SASEGT. V was pared by 8 bases and J by 6 bases, with 19 bases between.

The table lists this clonotype with many counts. The chain carries TRBV27 and TRBJ2-7; possible D gene TRBD1, 5 bases. This CDR3 region has 15 residues. Between the trimmed V and J ends, which lost 3 bases and 2 bases, there was a span of 14 bases. Germline-derived CDR1 and CDR2 are MNHEY and SMNVEV (reference sequence). CDR3 coding DNA: TGTGCCAGCAGTTTGGTCTCAAAGGGGCCCTACGAGCAGTACTTC. Translated, it gives CASSLVSKGPYEQYF.

This clonotype was observed at least ten times. The rearrangement uses TRBV29-1 and TRBJ1-2, with 7 positions matching TRBD1. CDR1 and CDR2 (germline): SQVTM, ANQGSEA. There are 15 residues in the CDR3. V lost 6 bases, J lost 4 bases, and 14 bases stayed unmatched. The CDR3, as DNA: TGCAGCGTGCCTGTCACGGGACAGCGTCGCTATGGCTACACCTTC. Its translation is CSVPVTGQRRYGYTF.

There are many counts of this clonotype. CDR3 amino acids: CATSRGGESYEQYF. The CDR3 DNA sequence: TGTGCCACCAGCAGAGGGGGGGAGTCCTACGAGCAGTACTTC. The J gene is TRBJ2-7, the V gene TRBV15; D is perhaps TRBD2 (6 bases). V shed 1 base and J shed 1 base, with 8 bases lying between them. The V gene's germline CDR1 is LNHNV and CDR2 YYDKDF (reference sequence). The CDR3 runs to 14 residues.

The chain carries TRBV14 and TRBJ2-1; 12 bases are shared with TRBD1. V was pared by 5 bases and J by 7 bases, with 9 bases of the junction left unmatched. The length of the CDR3 is 16 residues. The germline V gene has CDR1 SGHDN and CDR2 FVKESK. The CDR3 region has the DNA TGTGCCAGCAGCGCCCGGGACAGGGGGCGAGGAAATGAGCAGTTCTTC. Encoded protein: CASSARDRGRGNEQFF.

This clonotype has at least ten counts. The chain is built from TRBV4-2 and TRBJ2-7; the match to TRBD1 covers 10 bases. Germline values: CDR1 LGHNA, CDR2 YNFKEQ. The junction had 6 bases not matched to a gene; V was cut back by 0 bases and J by 4 bases. CDR3 length equals 16 residues. CDR3 sequence: CASSQDPGQGSYEQYF. The CDR3, as DNA: TGTGCCAGCAGCCAAGACCCGGGACAGGGGTCGTACGAGCAGTACTTC.

This clonotype was counted many times. J is TRBJ2-3 and V is TRBV6-5; 7 bases are shared with TRBD1. The CDR3 covers 17 residues. CDR1 is MNHEY and CDR2 is SVGAGI in the germline V gene. The J segment lost 0 bases and the V segment lost 4 bases, leaving 10 bases of the junction unmatched. CDR3 loop: CASSSWTGGLSTDTQYF. The CDR3 bases are TGTGCCAGCAGTTCGTGGACAGGAGGTCTTAGCACAGATACGCAGTATTTT.

This clonotype turned up a few times. The chain carries TRBV27 and TRBJ2-5; TRBD1 agrees at 7 bases. The CDR3 has 14 amino acids. Unmatched junction bases numbered 8, after V lost 5 bases and J lost 5 bases. Germline V lookup: CDR1 MNHEY, CDR2 SMNVEV (reference sequence). DNA for the CDR3: TGTGCCAGCAGTCTCACAGGGGCTGGGGAGACCCAGTACTTC. As protein: CASSLTGAGETQYF.

Ten or more counts support this clonotype. V gene TRBV7-9 combines with J gene TRBJ1-1; possibly TRBD1 for D (5 bases). CDR1 and CDR2 from the germline V gene are SEHNR and FQNEAQ (reference sequence). The V end lost 1 base, the J end lost 2 bases, and 11 bases lay between the germline ends. The CDR3 has 15 residues. The CDR3 spells CASSLVGGLNTEAFF. The CDR3 DNA reads TGTGCCAGCAGCTTAGTTGGGGGTCTAAACACTGAAGCTTTCTTT.

Remarks on this clonotype: At one boundary the junction diverges from the germline segment, which might be a read error. The chain employs TRBV7-7 and TRBJ2-5; D ambiguous. Germline V gives CDR1 SSHAT, CDR2 FNYEAQ (reference sequence). The CDR3 has 14 residues. The CDR3: CASSLAEYQETQYF. The CDR3 coding sequence is TGTGCTAGCAGCTTAGCAGAGTACCAAGAGACCCAGTACTTC.